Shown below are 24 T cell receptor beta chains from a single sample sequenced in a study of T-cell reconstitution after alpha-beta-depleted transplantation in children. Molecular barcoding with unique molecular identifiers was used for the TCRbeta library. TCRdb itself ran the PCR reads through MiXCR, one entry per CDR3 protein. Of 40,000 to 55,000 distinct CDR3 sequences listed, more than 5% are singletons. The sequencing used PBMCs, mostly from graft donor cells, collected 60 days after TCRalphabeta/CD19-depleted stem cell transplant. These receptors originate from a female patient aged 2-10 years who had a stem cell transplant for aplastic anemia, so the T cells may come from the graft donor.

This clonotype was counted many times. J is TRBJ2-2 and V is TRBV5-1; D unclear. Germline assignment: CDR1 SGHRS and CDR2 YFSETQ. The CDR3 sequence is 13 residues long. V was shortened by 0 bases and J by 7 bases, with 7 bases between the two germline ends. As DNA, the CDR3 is TGCGCCAGCAGCTTGGATGGGGTCGGGGAGCTGTTTTTT. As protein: CASSLDGVGELFF.

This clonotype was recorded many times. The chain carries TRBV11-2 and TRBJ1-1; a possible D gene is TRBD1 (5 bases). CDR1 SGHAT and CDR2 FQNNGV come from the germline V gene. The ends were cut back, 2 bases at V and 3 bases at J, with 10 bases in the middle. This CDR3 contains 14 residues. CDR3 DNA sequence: TGTGCCAGCAGCTTAATTCGGGACGACACTGAAGCTTTCTTT. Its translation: CASSLIRDDTEAFF.

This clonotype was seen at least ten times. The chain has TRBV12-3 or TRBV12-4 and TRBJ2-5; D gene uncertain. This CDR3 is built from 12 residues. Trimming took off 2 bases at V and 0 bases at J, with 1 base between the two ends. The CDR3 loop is CASSLHQETQYF. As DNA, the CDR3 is TGTGCCAGCAGTTTACACCAAGAGACCCAGTACTTC.

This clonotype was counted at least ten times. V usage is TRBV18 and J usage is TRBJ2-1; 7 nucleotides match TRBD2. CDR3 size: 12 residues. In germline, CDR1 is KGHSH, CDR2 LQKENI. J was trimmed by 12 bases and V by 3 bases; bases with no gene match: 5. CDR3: CASSPGEGTQFF. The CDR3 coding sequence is TGTGCCAGCTCACCCGGGGAGGGGACGCAGTTCTTC.

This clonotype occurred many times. The CDR3 loop reads CASREGGSSYEQYF. The CDR3 bases are TGTGCCAGCAGGGAGGGGGGGTCCTCCTACGAGCAGTACTTC. The gene calls are TRBV6-6 and TRBJ2-7; D may be TRBD2 (7 bases). CDR1 MNHNY and CDR2 SVGAGI come from the germline V gene (reference sequence). The CDR3 has 14 residues. The V end was cut by 6 bases, the J end by 0 bases, with 12 bases between.

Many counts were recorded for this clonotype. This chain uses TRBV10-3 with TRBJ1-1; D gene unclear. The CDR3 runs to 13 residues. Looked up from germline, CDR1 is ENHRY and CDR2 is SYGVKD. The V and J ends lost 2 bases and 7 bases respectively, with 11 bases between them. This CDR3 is CAISENGVSEAFF. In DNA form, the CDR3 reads TGTGCCATCAGTGAGAACGGCGTAAGTGAAGCTTTCTTT.

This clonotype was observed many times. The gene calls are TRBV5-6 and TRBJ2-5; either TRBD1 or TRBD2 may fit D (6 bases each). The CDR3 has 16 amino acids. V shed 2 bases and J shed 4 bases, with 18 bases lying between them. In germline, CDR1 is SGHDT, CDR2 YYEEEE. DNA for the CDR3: TGTGCCAGCAGCTTCGGGGGCTTAGCCAGGGGAGAGACCCAGTACTTC. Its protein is CASSFGGLARGETQYF.

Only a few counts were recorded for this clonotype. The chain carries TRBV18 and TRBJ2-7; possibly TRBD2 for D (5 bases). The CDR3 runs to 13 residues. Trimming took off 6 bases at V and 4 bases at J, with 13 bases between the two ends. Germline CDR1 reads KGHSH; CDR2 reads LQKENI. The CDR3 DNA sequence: TGTGCCAGCTCGCTTCGGGATCTTTACGAGCAGTACTTC. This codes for CASSLRDLYEQYF.

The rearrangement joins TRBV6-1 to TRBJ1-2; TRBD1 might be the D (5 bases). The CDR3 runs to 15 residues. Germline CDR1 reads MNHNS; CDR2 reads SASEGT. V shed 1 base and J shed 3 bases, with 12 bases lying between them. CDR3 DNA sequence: TGTGCCAGCAGTGAAGGGGGGGGGTCATACTATGGCTACACCTTC. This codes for CASSEGGGSYYGYTF.

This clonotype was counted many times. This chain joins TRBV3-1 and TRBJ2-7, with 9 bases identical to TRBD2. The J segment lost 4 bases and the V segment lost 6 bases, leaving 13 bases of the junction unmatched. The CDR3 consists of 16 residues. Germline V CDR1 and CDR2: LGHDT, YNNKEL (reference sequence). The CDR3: CASRRNVGLAGYEQYF. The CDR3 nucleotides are TGTGCCAGCAGGCGTAACGTGGGACTAGCAGGATACGAGCAGTACTTC.

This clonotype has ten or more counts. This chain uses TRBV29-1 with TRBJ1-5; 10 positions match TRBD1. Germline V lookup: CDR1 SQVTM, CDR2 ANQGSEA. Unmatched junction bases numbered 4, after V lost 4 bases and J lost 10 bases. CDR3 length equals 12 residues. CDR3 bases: TGCAGCGTTGGGGACAGGGGCTCTCCCCAGCATTTT. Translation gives CSVGDRGSPQHF.

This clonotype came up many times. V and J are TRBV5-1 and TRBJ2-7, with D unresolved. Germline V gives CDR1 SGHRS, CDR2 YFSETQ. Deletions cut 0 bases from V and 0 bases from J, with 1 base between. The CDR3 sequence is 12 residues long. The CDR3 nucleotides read TGCGCCAGCAGCTTGGTCTCCTACGAGCAGTACTTC. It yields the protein CASSLVSYEQYF. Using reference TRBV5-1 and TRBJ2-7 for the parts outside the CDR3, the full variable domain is KAGVTQTPRYLIKTRGQQVTLSCSPISGHRSVSWYQQTPGQGLQFLFEYFSETQRNKGNFPGRFSGRQFSNSRSEMNVSTLELGDSALYLCASSLVSYEQYFGPGTRLTVT.

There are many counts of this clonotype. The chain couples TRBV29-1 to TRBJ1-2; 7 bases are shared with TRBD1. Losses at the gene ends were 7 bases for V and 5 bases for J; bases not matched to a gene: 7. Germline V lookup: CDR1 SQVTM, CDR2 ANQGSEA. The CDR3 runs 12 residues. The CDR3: CSAEEGAYGYTF. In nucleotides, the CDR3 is TGCAGCGCTGAGGAGGGGGCGTATGGCTACACCTTC.

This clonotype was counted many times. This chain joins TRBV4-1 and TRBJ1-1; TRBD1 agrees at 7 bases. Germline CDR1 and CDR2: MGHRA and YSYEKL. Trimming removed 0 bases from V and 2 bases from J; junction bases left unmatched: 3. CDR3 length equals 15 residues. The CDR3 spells CASSQEGQVNTEAFF. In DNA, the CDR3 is TGCGCCAGCAGCCAAGAAGGACAGGTCAACACTGAAGCTTTCTTT.

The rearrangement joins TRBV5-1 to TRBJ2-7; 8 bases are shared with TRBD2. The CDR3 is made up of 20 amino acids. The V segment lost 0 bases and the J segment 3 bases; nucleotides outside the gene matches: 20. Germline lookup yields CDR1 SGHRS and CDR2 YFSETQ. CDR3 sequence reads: CASSLVFGEFSGISRYEQYF. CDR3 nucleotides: TGCGCCAGCAGCTTGGTCTTCGGAGAATTTAGCGGGATTAGCCGCTACGAGCAGTACTTC.

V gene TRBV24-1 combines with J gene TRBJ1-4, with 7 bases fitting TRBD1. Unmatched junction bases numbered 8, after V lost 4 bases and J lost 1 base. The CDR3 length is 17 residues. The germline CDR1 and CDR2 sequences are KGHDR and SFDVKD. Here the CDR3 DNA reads TGTGCCACCAGTGACCCCGACAGGGAAGGAACTAATGAAAAACTGTTTTTT. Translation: CATSDPDREGTNEKLFF.

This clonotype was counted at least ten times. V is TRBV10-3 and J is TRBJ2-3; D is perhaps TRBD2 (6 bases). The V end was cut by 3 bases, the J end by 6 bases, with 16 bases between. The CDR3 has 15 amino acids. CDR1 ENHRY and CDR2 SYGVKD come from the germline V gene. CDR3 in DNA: TGTGCCATCAGTGACCCTTTGGGGGGTACGGATACGCAGTATTTT. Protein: CAISDPLGGTDTQYF.

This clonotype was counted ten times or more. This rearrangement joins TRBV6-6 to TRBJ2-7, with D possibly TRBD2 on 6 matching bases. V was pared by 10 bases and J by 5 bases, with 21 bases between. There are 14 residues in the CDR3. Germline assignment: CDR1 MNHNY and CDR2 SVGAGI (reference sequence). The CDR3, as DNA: TGTGCCACCAAACAATTAGCGGCCGGGGACGAGCAGTACTTC. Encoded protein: CATKQLAAGDEQYF.

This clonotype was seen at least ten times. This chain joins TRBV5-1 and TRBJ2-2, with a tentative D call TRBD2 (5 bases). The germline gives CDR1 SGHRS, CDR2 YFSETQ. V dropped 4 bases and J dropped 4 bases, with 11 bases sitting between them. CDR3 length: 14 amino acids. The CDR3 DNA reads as TGCGCCAGCAGCGGCGGGCCTGGCACCGGGGAGCTGTTTTTT. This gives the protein CASSGGPGTGELFF.

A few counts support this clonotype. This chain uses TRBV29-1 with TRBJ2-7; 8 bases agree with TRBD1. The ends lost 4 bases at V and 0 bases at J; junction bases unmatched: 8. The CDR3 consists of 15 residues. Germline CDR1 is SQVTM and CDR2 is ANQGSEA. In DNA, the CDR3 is TGCAGCGTTGCGGAGGGACAGGCAAGCTCCTACGAGCAGTACTTC. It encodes CSVAEGQASSYEQYF.

CDR3 nucleotides: TGTGCCAGCAGCCCCCAAGCGGCGCTGTACAATGAGCAGTTCTTC. It specifies CASSPQAALYNEQFF. This sequence joins TRBV3-1 and TRBJ2-1, with D possibly matching TRBD2 (5 bases). This CDR3 contains 15 residues. V was cut by 4 bases and J by 4 bases, with 14 bases left in between. CDR1 LGHDT and CDR2 YNNKEL come from the germline V gene (reference sequence).

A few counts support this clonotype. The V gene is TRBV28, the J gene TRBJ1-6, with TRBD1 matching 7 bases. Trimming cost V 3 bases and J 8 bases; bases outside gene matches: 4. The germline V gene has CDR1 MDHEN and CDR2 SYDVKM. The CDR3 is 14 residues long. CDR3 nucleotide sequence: TGTGCCAGCAGTTTCCGACAGGGCGATTCACCCCTCCACTTT. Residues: CASSFRQGDSPLHF.

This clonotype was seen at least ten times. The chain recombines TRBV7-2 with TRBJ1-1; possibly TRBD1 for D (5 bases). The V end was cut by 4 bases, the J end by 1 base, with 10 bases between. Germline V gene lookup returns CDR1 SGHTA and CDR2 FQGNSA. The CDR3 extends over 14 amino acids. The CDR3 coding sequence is TGTGCCAGCAGCTCGGGACTCTCGAACACTGAAGCTTTCTTT. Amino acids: CASSSGLSNTEAFF. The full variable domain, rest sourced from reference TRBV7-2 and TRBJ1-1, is GAGVSQSPSNKVTEKGKDVELRCDPISGHTALYWYRQSLGQGLEFLIYFQGNSAPDKSGLPSDRFSAERTGGSVSTLTIQRTQQEDSAVYLCASSSGLSNTEAFFGQGTRLTVV.

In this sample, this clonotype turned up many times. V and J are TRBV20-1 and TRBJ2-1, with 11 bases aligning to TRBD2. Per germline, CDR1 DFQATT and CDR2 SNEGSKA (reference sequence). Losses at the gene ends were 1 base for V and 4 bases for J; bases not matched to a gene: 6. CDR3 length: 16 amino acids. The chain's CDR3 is CSARGGIAGGYNEQFF. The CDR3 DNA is TGCAGTGCTAGAGGGGGCATAGCGGGAGGGTACAATGAGCAGTTCTTC.